These 18 T cell receptor beta chains share one sample of origin, sequenced in a study of Graves' ophthalmopathy and Graves' hyperthyroidism. Amplification of TCR beta CDR3 regions used RNA transcripts. Amplification began with first-round RT-PCR using HTBI primers, then second-round multiplex PCR was performed. Using its own MiXCR run on the multiplex PCR reads, TCRdb lists one record per CDR3 protein. The sample yields 900,000 to 1,200,000 distinct CDR3 sequences, 35% to 40% seen once. Sequencing input: peripheral blood or thyroid tissue (not recorded which). The source of these receptors is an adult man with Graves' hyperthyroidism.

This rearrangement joins TRBV5-5 to TRBJ1-1, with 7 bases fitting TRBD1. Trimming cost V 4 bases and J 4 bases; bases outside gene matches: 19. The CDR3 is made up of 18 amino acids. Germline CDR1 reads SGHKS; CDR2 reads YYEKEE (reference sequence). CDR3 bases: TGTGCCAGCAGCCGTCTATCCGCCTGGCAGGGGGTAGGCACTGAAGCTTTCTTT. It encodes CASSRLSAWQGVGTEAFF.

This clonotype was counted many times. The chain links TRBV2 to TRBJ1-2; the D gene is possibly TRBD1 (6 bases). This CDR3 spans 13 amino acids. V was cut by 6 bases and J by 6 bases, with 14 bases left in between. Germline loops: CDR1 SNHLY, CDR2 FYNNEI. The CDR3 DNA sequence: TGTGCCAGCAGCAAGGGGGGTGTTAATGGCTACACCTTC. Translating it yields CASSKGGVNGYTF. Complete variable domain (other parts from reference TRBV2 and TRBJ1-2): EPEVTQTPSHQVTQMGQEVILRCVPISNHLYFYWYRQILGQKVEFLVSFYNNEISEKSEIFDDQFSVERPDGSNFTLKIRSTKLEDSAMYFCASSKGGVNGYTFGSGTRLTVV.

The DNA for the CDR3 is TGTGCCAGCAGACCTACCGGGACAGGGACGTACGAGCAGTACTTC. This gives the protein CASRPTGTGTYEQYF. The genes are TRBV2 and TRBJ2-7; 9 bases agree with TRBD1. Trimming took 6 bases from V and 4 from J; bases not matched to a gene: 10. The CDR3 runs 15 residues. The germline CDR1 and CDR2 sequences are SNHLY and FYNNEI.

Ten or more counts support this clonotype. This rearrangement joins TRBV20-1 to TRBJ1-1, with D maybe TRBD1 (5 bases). Germline-derived CDR1 and CDR2 are DFQATT and SNEGSKA (reference sequence). The V end was cut by 4 bases, the J end by 1 base, with 16 bases between. The length of the CDR3 is 15 residues. CDR3 loop: CSANPPGRRNTEAFF. CDR3 bases: TGCAGTGCTAACCCTCCGGGGCGTAGGAACACTGAAGCTTTCTTT.

This clonotype was detected ten times or more. V is TRBV5-1 and J is TRBJ1-5; D is perhaps TRBD1 (6 bases). There are 15 residues in the CDR3. The ends were cut back, 0 bases at V and 6 bases at J, with 13 bases in the middle. The germline gives CDR1 SGHRS, CDR2 YFSETQ. CDR3 DNA: TGCGCCAGCAGCTTGGAAGGGGGGCCGGGTCAGCCCCAGCATTTT. Protein: CASSLEGGPGQPQHF.

This clonotype showed up many times. The chain combines TRBV29-1 with TRBJ1-4, with a possible D match to TRBD1 (5 bases). This CDR3 is built from 15 residues. Germline V gene data show CDR1 as SQVTM and CDR2 as ANQGSEA. V gave up 7 bases and J gave up 8 bases, with 23 bases separating them. The CDR3 DNA is TGCAGCGCCAAAGAGCCATTATCTGGGGGGGAAAAACTGTTTTTT. This codes for CSAKEPLSGGEKLFF.

This clonotype was seen ten or more times. V and J are TRBV7-6 and TRBJ1-6, with 8 bases that match TRBD1. In germline, CDR1 is SGHVS, CDR2 FNYEAQ. J was trimmed by 5 bases and V by 0 bases; bases with no gene match: 3. This CDR3 spans 16 amino acids. CDR3 amino acids: CASSLAATGDNSPLHF. The CDR3 DNA is TGTGCCAGCAGCTTAGCGGCGACAGGGGATAATTCACCCCTCCACTTT.

Details on this clonotype: One end of the junction does not line up with germline, which may come from a read error. The chain combines TRBV7-9 with TRBJ2-2; tentatively, D is TRBD2 (6 bases). The CDR3 has 14 amino acids. Germline CDR1 SEHNR, CDR2 FQNEAQ (reference sequence). The CDR3 loop is CASSSIGGTGELFF. CDR3 coding DNA: TGCGCCAGCAGCTCGATCGGGGGCACCGGGGAGCTGTTTTTT.

This clonotype was seen more than once but under ten times. This chain joins TRBV4-3 and TRBJ2-5; the match to TRBD2 covers 8 bases. V lost 0 bases to trimming and J lost 2 bases; unmatched junction nucleotides: 11. The CDR3 consists of 18 residues. Germline V CDR1 and CDR2: LGHNA, YSLEER. CDR3 nucleotide sequence: TGCGCCAGCAGCCAAGATCTTGTCGGACTAGCCCATCAAGAGACCCAGTACTTC. It is translated as CASSQDLVGLAHQETQYF.

This clonotype was recorded at least ten times. CDR3 nucleotides: TGTGCCAGCATCGGGTCTAACAGGGGGTACGACTATGGCTACACCTTC. Its protein product is CASIGSNRGYDYGYTF. The chain is built from TRBV7-9 and TRBJ1-2, with TRBD1 matching over 8 bases. The CDR3 has 16 amino acids. Trimming cost V 7 bases and J 3 bases; bases outside gene matches: 13. Germline values: CDR1 SEHNR, CDR2 FQNEAQ (reference sequence).

Ten or more counts support this clonotype. This chain uses TRBV4-1 with TRBJ1-6; D gene unclear. CDR1 and CDR2 from the germline V gene are MGHRA and YSYEKL. The V end lost 1 base, the J end lost 10 bases, and 8 bases lay between the germline ends. This CDR3 contains 13 residues. CDR3 in DNA: TGCGCCAGCAGCCAAGCTTTAGCGTCACCCCTCCACTTT. This gives the protein CASSQALASPLHF.

J is TRBJ2-5 and V is TRBV29-1; D might be TRBD2 (5 bases). Trimming pared 0 bases from V and 5 bases from J, leaving 16 bases between. This CDR3 comprises 15 residues. The germline V gene encodes CDR1 SQVTM and CDR2 ANQGSEA. The CDR3 is CSVEDRGTSSETQYF. The CDR3, as DNA: TGCAGCGTTGAAGATCGGGGAACGAGCTCGGAGACCCAGTACTTC.

The chain recombines TRBV20-1 with TRBJ2-3; no firm D call. This CDR3 contains 13 residues. From germline, CDR1 is DFQATT and CDR2 SNEGSKA (reference sequence). V was pared by 3 bases and J by 2 bases, with 9 bases between. CDR3 sequence reads: CSARARNTDTQYF. DNA for the CDR3: TGCAGTGCTAGGGCCAGAAACACAGATACGCAGTATTTT.

This sequence joins TRBV6-9 and TRBJ1-2; no firm D call. The V end was cut by 6 bases, the J end by 8 bases, with 22 bases between. The V gene's germline CDR1 is MNHGY and CDR2 SVAAGI. The CDR3 consists of 15 residues. The DNA for the CDR3 is TGTGCCAGCAGCTTACGTCAAAGGGCGCCGGGCGGCTACACCTTC. Its protein product is CASSLRQRAPGGYTF.

This clonotype was counted ten times or more. This rearrangement joins TRBV6-5 to TRBJ2-7, with a possible D match to TRBD1 (6 bases). The V gene lost 5 bases and the J gene lost 2 bases, with 13 bases spanning the gap. This CDR3 comprises 14 residues. Germline V gene data show CDR1 as MNHEY and CDR2 as SVGAGI. The CDR3 sequence is CASSPRTATYEQYF. The CDR3 DNA follows: TGTGCCAGCAGTCCCCGGACAGCAACCTACGAGCAGTACTTC.

In this sample, this clonotype turned up many times. This rearrangement joins TRBV10-3 to TRBJ1-1, with 9 positions matching TRBD1. The CDR3 has 13 residues. The trim removed 11 bases at V and 6 bases at J, leaving 10 bases unmatched. CDR1 is ENHRY and CDR2 is SYGVKD in the germline V gene. The CDR3 DNA reads as TGTGCCGTCGACCCCGGGACAGGGTCTGAAGCTTTCTTT. Translating gives CAVDPGTGSEAFF.

The chain couples TRBV12-3 or TRBV12-4 to TRBJ2-2; D unclear. The CDR3 contains 12 residues. V gave up 7 bases and J gave up 5 bases, with 8 bases separating them. The CDR3 is CASTLWTGELFF. CDR3 nucleotides: TGTGCCAGCACCTTATGGACCGGGGAGCTGTTTTTT.

This clonotype was counted at least ten times. V usage is TRBV25-1 and J usage is TRBJ1-5, with D unresolved. Trimming took off 1 base at V and 1 base at J, with 5 bases between the two ends. CDR3 length: 14 amino acids. CDR1 and CDR2 (germline): MGHDK, SYGVNS. The DNA of the CDR3 is TGTGCCAGCAGTGAATGGCGCAGCAATCAGCCCCAGCATTTT. It translates to CASSEWRSNQPQHF.